Below are 21 T cell receptor beta chains sequenced from a single sample in a study of T-cell reconstitution after alpha-beta-depleted transplantation in children. The TCRbeta library incorporated unique molecular identifiers. MiXCR was run by TCRdb on the PCR reads, yielding one entry per CDR3 protein. The repertoire holds approximately 230,000 distinct CDR3 sequences, with roughly 26% as singletons. The material was PBMCs, obtained before TCRalphabeta/CD19-depleted stem cell transplant. Source of these receptors: a girl aged 2 to 10 with Fanconi anemia, due to receive a stem cell transplant.

This clonotype was seen ten or more times. This chain connects TRBV29-1 to TRBJ2-7; TRBD1 matches at 7 bases. V gave up 6 bases and J gave up 3 bases; unmatched junction bases: 8. Germline-derived CDR1 and CDR2 are SQVTM and ANQGSEA. There are 13 residues in the CDR3. This CDR3 reads CSVSPGQIYEQYF. DNA for the CDR3: TGCAGCGTGAGCCCGGGACAGATCTACGAGCAGTACTTC.

The sample holds many counts of this clonotype. V usage is TRBV12-3 or TRBV12-4 and J usage is TRBJ2-3; 11 bases fit TRBD2. This CDR3 spans 14 amino acids. J gave up 4 bases and V 6 bases, and 3 bases lay outside the gene matches. CDR3 amino acids: CASRLAGVADTQYF. The CDR3 nucleotides read TGTGCCAGCAGACTAGCGGGAGTCGCAGATACGCAGTATTTT.

This clonotype occurred many times. The chain carries TRBV20-1 and TRBJ2-7; 8 bases are shared with TRBD1. CDR1 DFQATT and CDR2 SNEGSKA come from the germline V gene (reference sequence). This CDR3 is 14 amino acids long. Unmatched junction bases numbered 8, after V lost 4 bases and J lost 3 bases. The CDR3 nucleotides are TGCAGTGCTAAAAGCGACAGGGGATTCTACGAGCAGTACTTC. It codes for CSAKSDRGFYEQYF.

This clonotype was counted ten times or more. The chain carries TRBV25-1 and TRBJ1-2, with D perhaps matching TRBD1 (5 bases). V lost 1 base, J lost 4 bases, and 10 bases lay in between. Germline V gene data show CDR1 as MGHDK and CDR2 as SYGVNS. The CDR3 loop spans 14 amino acids. The CDR3 reads CASSEWGNTYGYTF. The CDR3 region has the DNA TGTGCCAGCAGTGAATGGGGGAATACCTATGGCTACACCTTC.

This clonotype was seen only a few times. The rearrangement uses TRBV28 and TRBJ2-1; 9 nucleotides align to TRBD2. The trim removed 2 bases at V and 6 bases at J, leaving 11 bases unmatched. This CDR3 spans 17 amino acids. Germline CDR1 and CDR2: MDHEN and SYDVKM. The CDR3, as DNA: TGTGCCAGCAGTTTAAGGAGCGGGGGGTGGAGTGGCAATGAGCAGTTCTTC. Its protein is CASSLRSGGWSGNEQFF.

This clonotype was detected ten times or more. The CDR3 region has the DNA TGTGCCACTCTCGGGACAGGGGGTTACGAGCAGTACTTC. This sequence encodes CATLGTGGYEQYF. This chain joins TRBV12-3 or TRBV12-4 and TRBJ2-7; 11 bases align to TRBD1. V shed 10 bases and J 4 bases; nucleotides not matched to a gene: 6. This CDR3 has 13 amino acids.

This clonotype has just a few counts. CDR3 nucleotide sequence: TGCAGCGTTGATGGTACGGCTGGGTTCACAGATACGCAGTATTTT. Translation: CSVDGTAGFTDTQYF. The J gene is TRBJ2-3, the V gene TRBV29-1; D unresolved. The CDR3 is 15 amino acids. The V gene lost 3 bases and the J gene lost 2 bases, with 15 bases spanning the gap. Per germline, CDR1 SQVTM and CDR2 ANQGSEA.

There are many counts of this clonotype. The chain combines TRBV20-1 with TRBJ2-1, with TRBD2 matching over 15 bases. V shed 6 bases, J shed 4 bases, and the junction held 7 bases outside the gene matches. CDR3 length: 16 amino acids. In germline, CDR1 is DFQATT, CDR2 SNEGSKA (reference sequence). The CDR3 DNA reads TGCAGTGCGCGGACTAGCGGGGGGGTTGGGTACAATGAGCAGTTCTTC. Protein: CSARTSGGVGYNEQFF.

The V and J genes are TRBV24-1 and TRBJ2-3, with 8 bases lining up with TRBD1. V gave up 3 bases and J gave up 3 bases; unmatched junction bases: 10. The CDR3 length is 17 residues. The V gene's germline CDR1 is KGHDR and CDR2 SFDVKD. CDR3: CATSDELGQGGTDTQYF. The CDR3 DNA sequence: TGTGCCACCAGTGATGAACTCGGACAGGGCGGGACAGATACGCAGTATTTT.

In this sample, this clonotype turned up many times. The chain uses TRBV20-1 and TRBJ2-1, with no clear D. V was clipped by 5 bases and J by 4 bases, with 24 bases between them. The CDR3 runs to 17 residues. In germline, CDR1 is DFQATT, CDR2 SNEGSKA (reference sequence). CDR3 amino acids: CSALQTTPTHAYNEQFF. The CDR3 DNA reads as TGCAGTGCTCTTCAAACCACCCCGACCCACGCTTACAATGAGCAGTTCTTC.

Many counts were recorded for this clonotype. The chain is built from TRBV25-1 and TRBJ2-6, with D perhaps matching TRBD1 (6 bases). V was clipped by 4 bases and J by 8 bases, with 12 bases between them. Germline CDR1 is MGHDK and CDR2 is SYGVNS. This CDR3 has 14 residues. The CDR3 coding sequence is TGTGCCAGCAGTGGATACGGGACAACCAACGTCCTGACTTTC. As protein: CASSGYGTTNVLTF.

There are many counts of this clonotype. The chain recombines TRBV29-1 with TRBJ2-7; TRBD2 matches at 9 bases. The CDR3 is 18 amino acids. Trimming cost V 2 bases and J 0 bases; bases outside gene matches: 14. Germline CDR1 reads SQVTM; CDR2 reads ANQGSEA. CDR3 sequence: CSVESARAGGITSYEQYF. CDR3 sequence (DNA): TGCAGCGTTGAATCAGCGAGAGCGGGGGGTATCACCTCCTACGAGCAGTACTTC.

This clonotype showed up just a few times. The rearrangement uses TRBV29-1 and TRBJ1-2, with D perhaps matching TRBD1 (6 bases). The V end was cut by 5 bases, the J end by 8 bases, with 9 bases between. The germline CDR1 and CDR2 sequences are SQVTM and ANQGSEA. This CDR3 is built from 10 residues. CDR3 amino acids: CSVPDSGYTF. Here the CDR3 DNA reads TGCAGCGTTCCGGACAGCGGCTACACCTTC.

Only a few counts were recorded for this clonotype. This rearrangement joins TRBV29-1 to TRBJ1-1; D is undetermined. The CDR3 is made up of 10 amino acids. Trimming cost V 7 bases and J 4 bases, with 7 bases left between them. Germline assignment: CDR1 SQVTM and CDR2 ANQGSEA. The CDR3 sequence: CSGYFTEAFF. The CDR3 nucleotides read TGCAGCGGGTATTTCACTGAAGCTTTCTTT.

The table lists this clonotype with many counts. V and J are TRBV20-1 and TRBJ2-1, with D hard to call. This CDR3 has 12 residues. Per the germline V gene, CDR1 is DFQATT and CDR2 is SNEGSKA (reference sequence). The V end lost 3 bases, the J end lost 3 bases, and 6 bases lay between the germline ends. As DNA, the CDR3 is TGCAGTGCTAGGGACGGCTACAATGAGCAGTTCTTC. It specifies CSARDGYNEQFF.

This clonotype came up many times. V gene TRBV29-1 combines with J gene TRBJ2-7, with TRBD1 as a possible D gene (6 bases). Germline CDR1 reads SQVTM; CDR2 reads ANQGSEA. CDR3 length: 15 amino acids. V was pared by 5 bases and J by 2 bases, with 19 bases between. CDR3 residues: CSVRGIGLGAYEQYF. The CDR3 bases are TGCAGCGTTAGGGGGATAGGGCTGGGTGCCTACGAGCAGTACTTC.

Ten or more counts support this clonotype. The rearrangement joins TRBV29-1 to TRBJ2-3, with 12 nucleotides matching TRBD1. The germline CDR1 and CDR2 sequences are SQVTM and ANQGSEA. J lost 6 bases, V lost 3 bases, and 10 bases had no gene match. The CDR3 spans 16 residues. CDR3 amino acids: CSVDDFGTGGVDTQYF. CDR3 nucleotides: TGCAGCGTTGATGACTTCGGGACAGGGGGCGTGGATACGCAGTATTTT.

This chain connects TRBV24-1 to TRBJ2-5; 10 bases align to TRBD1. The germline gives CDR1 KGHDR, CDR2 SFDVKD. The CDR3 covers 16 residues. J was trimmed by 4 bases and V by 4 bases; bases with no gene match: 8. The CDR3 loop is CATSDPPGTGAETQYF. The DNA for the CDR3 is TGTGCCACCAGTGACCCGCCCGGGACAGGGGCAGAGACCCAGTACTTC.

The chain combines TRBV21-1 with TRBJ2-2. TRBV21-1 is flagged as a pseudogene. The CDR3 is 14 amino acids. CDR3 loop: CASSKRKETGELFF. DNA of the CDR3: TGTGCCAGCAGCAAAAGAAAGGAAACCGGGGAGCTGTTTTTT.

This clonotype was detected many times. CDR3: CASSQSGLYNEQFF. CDR3 nucleotide sequence: TGTGCCAGCAGCCAAAGCGGGTTATACAATGAGCAGTTCTTC. The rearrangement joins TRBV7-7 to TRBJ2-1; D is perhaps TRBD2 (6 bases). CDR3 length: 14 residues. Germline-derived CDR1 and CDR2 are SSHAT and FNYEAQ (reference sequence). The ends were cut back, 5 bases at V and 4 bases at J, with 12 bases in the middle.

The table lists this clonotype with many counts. V gene TRBV29-1 combines with J gene TRBJ2-6; D is tentatively TRBD1 or TRBD2 (5 bases each). From germline, CDR1 is SQVTM and CDR2 ANQGSEA. Deletions cut 6 bases from V and 2 bases from J, with 11 bases between. This CDR3 contains 14 residues. The CDR3 protein is CSVARDPGANVLTF. DNA of the CDR3: TGCAGCGTAGCTAGGGACCCTGGGGCCAACGTCCTGACTTTC.